This T cell receptor beta chain was found in a study of cytomegalovirus exposure and HLA in healthy donors. Study observations and caveats: Upon later analysis, TCR association rates were observed to vary by HLA locus, being highest for DRB1 and lowest for HLA-C. The authors listed roughly 150 TCR beta chains as cytomegalovirus-associated. Within the data, a cluster of highly shared sequence variants was likely a sequencing artifact. Within a later analysis, the majority of CMV-associated TCR beta chains appeared HLA-restricted.

PCR used 60 Vbeta primers and 13 Jbeta primers. Only in-frame clones appear in the TCRdb table, and some are missing; sequencing was by immunoSEQ multiplex PCR. This sample lists around 190,000 clones; its ten largest clones have under 1%. In germline, CDR1 is SGHDN, CDR2 FVKESK. The CDR3 length is 13 residues. Trimming left V 1 base short and J 1 base short, with 4 bases between. Comments on this clone: Antigen unknown.

Sequencing was performed on PBMCs. V and J are TRBV14 and TRBJ1-1; D unclear. The sequence was collected from a woman aged 30 to 39 in good health and CMV-seropositive. The CDR3 region is CASSQVWNTEAFF. The CDR3 DNA is TGTGCCAGCAGCCAAGTCTGGAACACTGAAGCTTTCTTT.